This paragraph reports one T cell receptor (beta chain). Antigen: not known. The CDR3 length is 15 residues. Germline CDR1 SGHRS, CDR2 YFSETQ. V shed 0 bases and J shed 2 bases, with 9 bases lying between them. The sample comes from a study of T-cell reconstitution after alpha-beta-depleted transplantation in children. Study results and limitations: A year had passed since transplant, and T-cell counts and diversity by then came mostly from newly produced T cells. In some patients, recipient T cells and intrathymic progenitors surviving conditioning explained high day-60 diversity. Roughly two months post-transplant, alpha-beta T cells reportedly originated from several hundred graft clones that had expanded.

The TCRbeta library incorporated unique molecular identifiers. TCRdb recomputed calls from the PCR reads with MiXCR, one row per CDR3 protein. The table records fewer than 550,000 distinct CDR3 sequences, 16% of them present only once. The sample consisted of PBMCs, mostly from graft donor cells, taken 360 days after TCRalphabeta/CD19-depleted stem cell transplant. The clonotype was recovered from a boy younger than two who had a stem cell transplant for Wiskott-Aldrich syndrome, so the T cells may come from the graft donor. This chain uses TRBV5-1 with TRBJ2-1; a weak D match, TRBD1 (6 bases). The CDR3 loop is CASSLVGATYNEQFF. The CDR3 coding sequence is TGCGCCAGCAGCTTGGTGGGGGCCACCTACAATGAGCAGTTCTTC.